This T cell receptor beta chain was observed in a study of blood T cell repertoires in COVID-19. About the research overall: PBMCs, B-cell-depleted T cells, or T cells provided the cDNA or gDNA that made up the material.

Generated by immunoSEQ multiplex PCR, the TCRdb table keeps only in-frame clones and is missing some. The sample consists of about 170,000 clones, over 75% of them appearing once. A single count supports this clone. Trimming shortened V by 8 bases and J by 0 bases, and 19 bases separated the two germline ends. The germline V gene encodes CDR1 KGHDR and CDR2 SFDVKD. CDR3 size: 17 residues. This sequence originates from a man aged 65 to 85 with acute or convalescent COVID-19. The gene calls are TRBV24-1 and TRBJ1-5; tentative D call: TRBD1 (5 bases). The sample taken for sequencing was peripheral blood. CDR3 in amino acids: CATNNLGLYNSNQPQHF. CDR3 DNA sequence: TGTGCCACCAACAACCTGGGACTGTATAATAGCAATCAGCCCCAGCATTTT.